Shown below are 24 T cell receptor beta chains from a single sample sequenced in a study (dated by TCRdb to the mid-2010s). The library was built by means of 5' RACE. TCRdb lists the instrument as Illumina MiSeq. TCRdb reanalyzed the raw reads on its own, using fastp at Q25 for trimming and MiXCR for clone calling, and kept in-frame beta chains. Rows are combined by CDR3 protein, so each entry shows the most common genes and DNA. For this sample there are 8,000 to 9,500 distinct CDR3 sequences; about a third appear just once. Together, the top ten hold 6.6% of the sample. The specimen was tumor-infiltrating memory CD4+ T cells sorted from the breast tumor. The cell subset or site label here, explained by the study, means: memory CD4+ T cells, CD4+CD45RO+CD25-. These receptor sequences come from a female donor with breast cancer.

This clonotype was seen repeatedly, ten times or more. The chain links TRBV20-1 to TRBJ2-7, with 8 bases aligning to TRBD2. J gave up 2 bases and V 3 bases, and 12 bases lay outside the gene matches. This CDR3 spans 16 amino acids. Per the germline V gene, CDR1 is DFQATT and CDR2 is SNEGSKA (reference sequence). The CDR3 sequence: CSARISGAKITYEQYF. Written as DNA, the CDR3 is TGCAGTGCTAGGATTAGCGGGGCCAAAATAACCTACGAGCAGTACTTC.

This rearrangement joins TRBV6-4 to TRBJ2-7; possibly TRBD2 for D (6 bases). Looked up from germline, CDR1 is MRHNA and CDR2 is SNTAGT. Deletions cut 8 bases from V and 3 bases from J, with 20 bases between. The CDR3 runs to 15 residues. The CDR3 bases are TGTGCCAGCCCCAAGAGGGCAGGGCGGGACTACGAGCAGTACTTC. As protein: CASPKRAGRDYEQYF.

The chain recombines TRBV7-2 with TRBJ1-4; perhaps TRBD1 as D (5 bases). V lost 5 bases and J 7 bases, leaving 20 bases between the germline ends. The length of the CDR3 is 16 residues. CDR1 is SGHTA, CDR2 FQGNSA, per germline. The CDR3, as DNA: TGTGCCAGCAGCCCGGGGGAGGGAGGAATAGCTGAAAAACTGTTTTTT. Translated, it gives CASSPGEGGIAEKLFF. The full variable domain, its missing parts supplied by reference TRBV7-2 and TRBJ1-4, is GAGVSQSPSNKVTEKGKDVELRCDPISGHTALYWYRQSLGQGLEFLIYFQGNSAPDKSGLPSDRFSAERTGGSVSTLTIQRTQQEDSAVYLCASSPGEGGIAEKLFFGSGTQLSVL.

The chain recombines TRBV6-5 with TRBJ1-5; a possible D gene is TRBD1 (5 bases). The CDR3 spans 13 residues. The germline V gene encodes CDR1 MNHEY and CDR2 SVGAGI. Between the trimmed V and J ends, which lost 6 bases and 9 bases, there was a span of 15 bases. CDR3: CASRRGLTGPQHF. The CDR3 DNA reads TGTGCCAGCAGGCGGGGCCTTACGGGGCCCCAGCATTTT.

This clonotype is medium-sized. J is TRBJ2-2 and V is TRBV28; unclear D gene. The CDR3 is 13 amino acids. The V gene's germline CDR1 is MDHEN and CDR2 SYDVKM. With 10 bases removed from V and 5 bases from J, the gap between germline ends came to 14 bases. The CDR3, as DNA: TGTGCCACCCAGACGGACGCGACCGGGGAGCTGTTTTTT. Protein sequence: CATQTDATGELFF.

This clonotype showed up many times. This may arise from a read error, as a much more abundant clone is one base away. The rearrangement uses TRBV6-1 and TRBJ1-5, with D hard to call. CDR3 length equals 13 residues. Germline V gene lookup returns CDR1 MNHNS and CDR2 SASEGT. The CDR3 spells CVSSEQFNQPQHF. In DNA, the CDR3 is TGTGTCAGCAGTGAACAGTTCAATCAGCCCCAGCATTTT.

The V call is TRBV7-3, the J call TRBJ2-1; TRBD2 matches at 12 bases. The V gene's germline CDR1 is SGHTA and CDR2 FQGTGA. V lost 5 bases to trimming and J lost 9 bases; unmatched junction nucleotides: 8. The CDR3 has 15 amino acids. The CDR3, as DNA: TGTGCCAGCAGCCCAAGGACTAGCGGGATGACTGAGCAGTTCTTC. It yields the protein CASSPRTSGMTEQFF.

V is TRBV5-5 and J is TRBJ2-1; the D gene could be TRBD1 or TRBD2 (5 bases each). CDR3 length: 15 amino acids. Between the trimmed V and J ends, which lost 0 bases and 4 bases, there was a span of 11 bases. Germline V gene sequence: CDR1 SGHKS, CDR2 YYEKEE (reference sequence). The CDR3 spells CASSLGGAMYNEQFF. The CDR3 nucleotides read TGTGCCAGCAGCTTGGGAGGGGCGATGTACAATGAGCAGTTCTTC.

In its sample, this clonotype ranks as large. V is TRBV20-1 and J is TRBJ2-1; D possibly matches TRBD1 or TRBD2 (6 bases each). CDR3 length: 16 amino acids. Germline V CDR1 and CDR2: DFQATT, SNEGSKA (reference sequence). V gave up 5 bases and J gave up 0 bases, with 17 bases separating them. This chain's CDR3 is CSASRGRGGSYNEQFF. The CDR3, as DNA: TGCAGTGCTTCACGGGGGCGGGGTGGCTCCTACAATGAGCAGTTCTTC.

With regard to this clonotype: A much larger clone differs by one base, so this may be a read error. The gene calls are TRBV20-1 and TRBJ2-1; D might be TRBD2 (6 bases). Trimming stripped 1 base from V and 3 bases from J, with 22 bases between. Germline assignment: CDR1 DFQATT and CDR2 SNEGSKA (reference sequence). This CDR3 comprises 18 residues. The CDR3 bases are TGCAGTGCTAGAGGTGGTGGGTCGAGGGGACTGAGCTACAATGAGCAGTTCTTC. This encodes CSARGGGSRGLSYNEQFF.

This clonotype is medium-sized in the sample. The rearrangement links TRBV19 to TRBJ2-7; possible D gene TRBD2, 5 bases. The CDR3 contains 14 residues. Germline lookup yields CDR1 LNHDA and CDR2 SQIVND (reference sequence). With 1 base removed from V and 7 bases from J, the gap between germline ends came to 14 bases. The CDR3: CASSIVHSGGEQYF. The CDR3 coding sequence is TGTGCCAGTAGTATAGTTCACAGCGGCGGGGAGCAGTACTTC. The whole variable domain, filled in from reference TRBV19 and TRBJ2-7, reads DGGITQSPKYLFRKEGQNVTLSCEQNLNHDAMYWYRQDPGQGLRLIYYSQIVNDFQKGDIAEGYSVSREKKESFPLTVTSAQKNPTAFYLCASSIVHSGGEQYFGPGTRLTVT.

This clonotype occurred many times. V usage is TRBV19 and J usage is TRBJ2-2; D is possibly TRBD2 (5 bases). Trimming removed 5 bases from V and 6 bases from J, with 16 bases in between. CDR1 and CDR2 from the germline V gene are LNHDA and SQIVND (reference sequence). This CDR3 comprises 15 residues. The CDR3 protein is CASSRDRAEAGELFF. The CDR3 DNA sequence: TGTGCCAGTAGTCGGGATAGGGCGGAGGCCGGGGAGCTGTTTTTT.

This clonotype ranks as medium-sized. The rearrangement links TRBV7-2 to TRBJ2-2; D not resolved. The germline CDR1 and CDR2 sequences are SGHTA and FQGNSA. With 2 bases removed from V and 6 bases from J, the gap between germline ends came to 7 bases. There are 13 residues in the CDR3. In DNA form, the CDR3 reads TGTGCCAGCAGCTTACACCCCTCCGGGGAGCTGTTTTTT. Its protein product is CASSLHPSGELFF.

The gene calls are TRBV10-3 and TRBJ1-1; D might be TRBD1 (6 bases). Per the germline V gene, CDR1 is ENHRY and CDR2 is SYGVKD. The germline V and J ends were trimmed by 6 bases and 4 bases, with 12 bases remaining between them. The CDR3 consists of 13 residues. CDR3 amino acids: CAIRGGGGTEAFF. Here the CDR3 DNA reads TGTGCCATCAGGGGGGGCGGTGGCACTGAAGCTTTCTTT.

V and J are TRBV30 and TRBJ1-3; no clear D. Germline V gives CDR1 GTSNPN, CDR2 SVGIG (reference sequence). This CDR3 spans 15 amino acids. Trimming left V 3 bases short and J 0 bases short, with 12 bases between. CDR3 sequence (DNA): TGTGCCTGGAGAAGGGCGGTATACTCTGGAAACACCATATATTTT. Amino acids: CAWRRAVYSGNTIYF.

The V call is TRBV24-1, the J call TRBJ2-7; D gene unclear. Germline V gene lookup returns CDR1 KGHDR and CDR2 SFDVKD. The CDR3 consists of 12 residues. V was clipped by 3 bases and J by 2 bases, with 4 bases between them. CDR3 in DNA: TGTGCCACCAGTGATGGGCCCTACGAGCAGTACTTC. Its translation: CATSDGPYEQYF.

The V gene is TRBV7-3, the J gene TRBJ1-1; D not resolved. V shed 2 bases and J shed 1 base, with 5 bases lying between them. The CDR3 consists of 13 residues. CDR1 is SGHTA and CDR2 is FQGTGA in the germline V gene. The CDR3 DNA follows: TGTGCCAGCAGCTTACTGGAGAACACTGAAGCTTTCTTT. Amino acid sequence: CASSLLENTEAFF.

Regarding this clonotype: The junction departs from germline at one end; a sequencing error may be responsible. The DNA of the CDR3 is TGTGCTATCCCCTCCCCGCGTACTGGGGCCAACGTCCCGACTTTC. This encodes CAIPSPRTGANVPTF. V is TRBV10-3 and J is TRBJ2-6, with D possibly TRBD1 on 5 matching bases. The germline CDR1 and CDR2 sequences are ENHRY and SYGVKD. The length of the CDR3 is 15 residues.

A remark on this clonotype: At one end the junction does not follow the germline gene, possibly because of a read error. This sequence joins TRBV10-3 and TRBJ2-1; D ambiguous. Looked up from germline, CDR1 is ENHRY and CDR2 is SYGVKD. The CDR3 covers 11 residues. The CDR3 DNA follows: TGTGCCATCAGCTTTTTAAGTGAGCGGTTCTTC. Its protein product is CAISFLSERFF.

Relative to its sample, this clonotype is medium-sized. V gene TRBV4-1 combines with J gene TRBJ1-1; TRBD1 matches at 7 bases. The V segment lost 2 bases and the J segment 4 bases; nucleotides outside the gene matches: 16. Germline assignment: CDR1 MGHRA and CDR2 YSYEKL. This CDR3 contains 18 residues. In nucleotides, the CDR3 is TGCGCCAGCAGCCAACCGGGACAGCGCCTGAGGTCTGGCACTGAAGCTTTCTTT. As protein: CASSQPGQRLRSGTEAFF.

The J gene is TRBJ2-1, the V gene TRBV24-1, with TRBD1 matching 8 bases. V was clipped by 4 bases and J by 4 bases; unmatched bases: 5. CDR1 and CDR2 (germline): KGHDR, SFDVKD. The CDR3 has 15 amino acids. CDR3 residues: CATSEQGALYNEQFF. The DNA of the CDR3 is TGTGCCACCAGTGAGCAGGGGGCCTTGTACAATGAGCAGTTCTTC.

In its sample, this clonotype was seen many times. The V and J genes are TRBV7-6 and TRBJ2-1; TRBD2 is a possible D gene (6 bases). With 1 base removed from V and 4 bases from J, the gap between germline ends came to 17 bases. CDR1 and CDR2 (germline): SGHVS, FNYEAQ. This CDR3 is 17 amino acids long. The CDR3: CASSLVPSEGPYNEQFF. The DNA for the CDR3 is TGTGCCAGCAGCTTAGTCCCATCGGAGGGCCCTTACAATGAGCAGTTCTTC.

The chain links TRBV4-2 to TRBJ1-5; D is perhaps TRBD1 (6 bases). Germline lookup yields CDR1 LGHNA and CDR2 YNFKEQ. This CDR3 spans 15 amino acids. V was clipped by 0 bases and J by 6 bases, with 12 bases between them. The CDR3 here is CASSQDGQGSQPQHF. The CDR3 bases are TGTGCCAGCAGCCAAGATGGGCAGGGGAGTCAGCCCCAGCATTTT.

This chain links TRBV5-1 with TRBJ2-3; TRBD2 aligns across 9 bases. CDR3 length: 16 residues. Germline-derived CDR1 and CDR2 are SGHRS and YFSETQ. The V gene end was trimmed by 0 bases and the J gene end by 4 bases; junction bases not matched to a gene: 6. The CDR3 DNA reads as TGCGCCAGCAGCTTGGACGGCGGGGGGGCCTCAGATACGCAGTATTTT. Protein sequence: CASSLDGGGASDTQYF.